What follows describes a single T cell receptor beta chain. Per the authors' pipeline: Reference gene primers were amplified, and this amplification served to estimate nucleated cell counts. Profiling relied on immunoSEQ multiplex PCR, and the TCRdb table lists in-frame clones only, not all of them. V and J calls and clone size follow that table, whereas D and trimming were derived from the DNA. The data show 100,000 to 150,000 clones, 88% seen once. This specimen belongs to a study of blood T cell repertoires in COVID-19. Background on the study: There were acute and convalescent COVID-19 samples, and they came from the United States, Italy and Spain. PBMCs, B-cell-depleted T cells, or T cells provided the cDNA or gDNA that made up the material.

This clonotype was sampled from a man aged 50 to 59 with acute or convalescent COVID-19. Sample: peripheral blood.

This CDR3 reads CASSDGTRGTSEQFF. The CDR3 bases are TGTGCCAGCAGCGATGGGACTAGGGGGACAAGTGAGCAGTTCTTC. This chain links TRBV6-5 with TRBJ2-1; TRBD2 aligns across 8 bases. From germline, CDR1 is MNHEY and CDR2 SVGAGI. The trim removed 6 bases at V and 9 bases at J, leaving 13 bases unmatched. The CDR3 is 15 amino acids.